This note documents a single T cell receptor (beta chain) sequence. This sample includes further DNA sequences coding for the same CDR3. Execution of the assay was at deep level. Libraries were prepared by immunoSEQ multiplex PCR; TCRdb keeps only in-frame clonotypes and omits some of them. There are 2 million to 2.5 million clones in the sample; roughly 92% occur only once, and 0.3% to 0.45% lies in the top ten. The data derive from a study of shared clonotypes between healthy human individuals. The material sequenced was naive CD4+ T cells from PBMCs. Subset denoted: CD45RA+ positively selected. The sequence came from a man in his late teens or twenties in good health. Some clones in this sample may be carry-over from other donors' samples.

The CDR3 reads CASRVDRGSYNEQFF. CDR3 DNA: TGTGCCAGCAGGGTAGACAGGGGATCCTACAATGAGCAGTTCTTC. The V call is TRBV2, the J call TRBJ2-1; 8 nucleotides line up with TRBD1. The J segment lost 1 base and the V segment lost 6 bases, leaving 5 bases of the junction unmatched. This CDR3 is built from 15 residues. Germline values: CDR1 SNHLY, CDR2 FYNNEI. Combining the CDR3 with reference TRBV2 and TRBJ2-1 gives the whole variable domain EPEVTQTPSHQVTQMGQEVILRCVPISNHLYFYWYRQILGQKVEFLVSFYNNEISEKSEIFDDQFSVERPDGSNFTLKIRSTKLEDSAMYFCASRVDRGSYNEQFFGPGTRLTVL.